This TCR beta chain was sequenced during a study of blood T cell repertoires in COVID-19. Study overall: The study drew acute and convalescent COVID-19 samples from the United States, Italy and Spain.

The data were produced by immunoSEQ multiplex PCR, yet TCRdb's version contains in-frame clones alone and is incomplete. The data contain some 70,000 clones, roughly 83% of them seen just once; the ten biggest clones take up over 40%. The CDR3 totals 17 residues. The V gene's germline CDR1 is LNHNV and CDR2 YYDKDF (reference sequence). V lost 6 bases, J lost 8 bases, and 17 bases stayed unmatched. The clonotype comes from a man older than 75 with acute or convalescent COVID-19. The chain carries TRBV15 and TRBJ1-4; 8 bases line up with TRBD1. The specimen was peripheral blood. This CDR3 reads CATRTTSDRVGGEKLFF. The DNA for the CDR3 is TGTGCCACCAGAACAACATCGGACAGGGTTGGGGGGGAAAAACTGTTTTTT.